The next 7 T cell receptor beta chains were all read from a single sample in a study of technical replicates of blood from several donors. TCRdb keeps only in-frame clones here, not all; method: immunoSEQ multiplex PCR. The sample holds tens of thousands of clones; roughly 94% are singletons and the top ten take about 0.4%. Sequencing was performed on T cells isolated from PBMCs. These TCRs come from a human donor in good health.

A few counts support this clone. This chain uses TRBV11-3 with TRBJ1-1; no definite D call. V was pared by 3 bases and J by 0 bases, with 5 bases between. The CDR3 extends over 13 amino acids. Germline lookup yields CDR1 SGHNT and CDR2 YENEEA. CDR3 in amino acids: CASSFAVNTEAFF. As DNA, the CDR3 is TGTGCCAGCAGCTTTGCAGTGAACACTGAAGCTTTCTTT.

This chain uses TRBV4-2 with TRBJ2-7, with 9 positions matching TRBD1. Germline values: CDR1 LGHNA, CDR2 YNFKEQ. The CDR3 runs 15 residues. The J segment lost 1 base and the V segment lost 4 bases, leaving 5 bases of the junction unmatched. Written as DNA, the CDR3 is TGTGCCAGCAGCCCAACAGGGGGCGCTTCCTACGAGCAGTACTTC. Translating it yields CASSPTGGASYEQYF.

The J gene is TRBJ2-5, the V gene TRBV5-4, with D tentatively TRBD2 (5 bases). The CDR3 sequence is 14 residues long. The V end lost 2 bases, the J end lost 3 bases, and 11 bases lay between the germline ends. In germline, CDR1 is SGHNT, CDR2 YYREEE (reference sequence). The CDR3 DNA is TGTGCCAGCAGCTTCGGGGTAGCGAAAGAGACCCAGTACTTC. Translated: CASSFGVAKETQYF.

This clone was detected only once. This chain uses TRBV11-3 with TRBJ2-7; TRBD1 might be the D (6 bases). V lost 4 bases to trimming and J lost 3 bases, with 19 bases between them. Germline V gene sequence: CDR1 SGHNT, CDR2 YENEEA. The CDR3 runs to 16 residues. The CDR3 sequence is CASSSWLGATGYEQYF. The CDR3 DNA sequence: TGTGCCAGCAGCTCCTGGTTGGGGGCTACGGGCTACGAGCAGTACTTC.

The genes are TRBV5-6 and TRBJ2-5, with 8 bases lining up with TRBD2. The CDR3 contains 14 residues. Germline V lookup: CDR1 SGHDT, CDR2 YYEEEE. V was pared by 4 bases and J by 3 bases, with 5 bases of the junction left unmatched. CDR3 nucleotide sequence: TGTGCCAGCAGCGACACTAGCGGAGAAGAGACCCAGTACTTC. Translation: CASSDTSGEETQYF. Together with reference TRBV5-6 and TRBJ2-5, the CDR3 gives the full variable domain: DAGVTQSPTHLIKTRGQQVTLRCSPKSGHDTVSWYQQALGQGPQFIFQYYEEEERQRGNFPDRFSGHQFPNYSSELNVNALLLGDSALYLCASSDTSGEETQYFGPGTRLLVL.

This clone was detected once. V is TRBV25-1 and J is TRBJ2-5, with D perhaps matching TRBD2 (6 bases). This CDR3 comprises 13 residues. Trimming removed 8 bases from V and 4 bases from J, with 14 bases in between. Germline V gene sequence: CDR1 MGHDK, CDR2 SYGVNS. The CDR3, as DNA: TGTGCCAGCGAATTAGGAGGGTCAGAGACCCAGTACTTC. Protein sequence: CASELGGSETQYF.

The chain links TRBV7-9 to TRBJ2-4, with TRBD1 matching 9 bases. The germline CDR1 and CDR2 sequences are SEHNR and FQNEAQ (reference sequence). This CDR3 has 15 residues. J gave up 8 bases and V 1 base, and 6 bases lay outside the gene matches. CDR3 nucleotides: TGTGCCAGCAGCTTAGGGGTCCGGGACAGGGACATTCAGTACTTC. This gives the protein CASSLGVRDRDIQYF.